Listed here are 21 T cell receptor beta chains from one sample, sequenced in a study of cytotoxic CD8 clonotypes in ibrutinib-treated CLL. Generated by immunoSEQ multiplex PCR, the TCRdb table keeps only in-frame clones and is missing some. The data show some 200,000 clones, approximately 68% seen once. The sequencing here drew on PBMCs, taken after 24 months of ibrutinib treatment. These receptors originate from a human donor with chronic lymphocytic leukemia.

The chain carries TRBV18 and TRBJ2-5; no firm D call. With 2 bases removed from V and 2 bases from J, the gap between germline ends came to 9 bases. The CDR3 consists of 14 residues. Germline loops: CDR1 KGHSH, CDR2 LQKENI. The CDR3 nucleotides are TGTGCCAGCTCACCATCCGGCCCACAAGAGACCCAGTACTTC. Its translation: CASSPSGPQETQYF.

The V call is TRBV13, the J call TRBJ1-1; TRBD1 aligns across 7 bases. This CDR3 region has 15 residues. V was clipped by 4 bases and J by 0 bases; unmatched bases: 5. Germline V CDR1 and CDR2: PRHDT, FYEKMQ (reference sequence). The CDR3 DNA is TGTGCCAGCAGCTCGGACAGGATGATGAACACTGAAGCTTTCTTT. It specifies CASSSDRMMNTEAFF.

This clone has just a few counts. In DNA, the CDR3 is TGTGCCATCAGTGAGTGGAACGGGGGGATGAACACTGAAGCTTTCTTT. Protein sequence: CAISEWNGGMNTEAFF. This chain uses TRBV10-3 with TRBJ1-1, with D perhaps TRBD1 (5 bases). Germline CDR1 ENHRY, CDR2 SYGVKD. The ends were cut back, 1 base at V and 0 bases at J, with 12 bases in the middle. This CDR3 is built from 16 residues.

The chain combines TRBV7-2 with TRBJ2-3; D might be TRBD1 (5 bases). The CDR3 has 12 amino acids. Germline V lookup: CDR1 SGHTA, CDR2 FQGNSA. Trimming shortened V by 6 bases and J by 5 bases, and 9 bases separated the two germline ends. CDR3 residues: CASRSTGDTQYF. CDR3 coding DNA: TGTGCCAGCAGATCAACAGGAGATACGCAGTATTTT.

The chain has TRBV5-4 and TRBJ2-1; 8 bases align to TRBD2. Germline values: CDR1 SGHNT, CDR2 YYREEE (reference sequence). After removal of 0 bases from V and 7 bases from J, the junction contained 6 bases not matched to a gene. The CDR3 is 15 amino acids. The CDR3 loop reads CASSLAGGLGNEQFF. CDR3 bases: TGTGCCAGCAGCTTGGCGGGAGGGCTCGGAAATGAGCAGTTCTTC.

The V call is TRBV5-1, the J call TRBJ1-1; D ambiguous. From germline, CDR1 is SGHRS and CDR2 YFSETQ. Trimming stripped 0 bases from V and 4 bases from J, with 13 bases between. The CDR3 loop spans 15 amino acids. In DNA form, the CDR3 reads TGCGCCAGCAGCTTGGCTCGCGGGGTTGGCACTGAAGCTTTCTTT. It specifies CASSLARGVGTEAFF.

V and J are TRBV7-2 and TRBJ2-7, with D possibly matching TRBD2 (5 bases). This CDR3 spans 15 amino acids. V lost 6 bases and J lost 0, with 15 bases in between. Germline lookup yields CDR1 SGHTA and CDR2 FQGNSA. This CDR3 reads CASRIGAGPSYEQYF. Here the CDR3 DNA reads TGTGCCAGCAGGATCGGTGCGGGTCCCTCCTACGAGCAGTACTTC.

This chain uses TRBV7-2 with TRBJ1-5; TRBD1 might be the D (6 bases). CDR1 and CDR2 from the germline V gene are SGHTA and FQGNSA. V was pared by 3 bases and J by 0 bases, with 9 bases between. CDR3 length: 15 amino acids. The DNA for the CDR3 is TGTGCCAGCAGCTTGACAGGACTTAGCAATCAGCCCCAGCATTTT. Translating it yields CASSLTGLSNQPQHF.

The rearrangement joins TRBV19 to TRBJ2-2; 9 nucleotides match TRBD2. Germline assignment: CDR1 LNHDA and CDR2 SQIVND (reference sequence). This CDR3 has 14 amino acids. J lost 2 bases, V lost 7 bases, and 2 bases had no gene match. The CDR3 nucleotides read TGTGCCAGTACCCTAGCGGGAAACACCGGGGAGCTGTTTTTT. As protein: CASTLAGNTGELFF. Filled out from reference TRBV19 and TRBJ2-2, the complete variable domain reads DGGITQSPKYLFRKEGQNVTLSCEQNLNHDAMYWYRQDPGQGLRLIYYSQIVNDFQKGDIAEGYSVSREKKESFPLTVTSAQKNPTAFYLCASTLAGNTGELFFGEGSRLTVL.

Only a few counts were recorded for this clone. V is TRBV7-8 and J is TRBJ1-2, with 10 bases aligning to TRBD1. Germline V lookup: CDR1 SGHVS, CDR2 FQNEAQ. Losses at the gene ends were 5 bases for V and 5 bases for J; bases not matched to a gene: 11. The CDR3 is 16 residues long. CDR3: CASSIRTGGLVYGYTF. Written as DNA, the CDR3 is TGTGCCAGCAGCATAAGGACAGGGGGATTGGTTTATGGCTACACCTTC.

The rearrangement uses TRBV5-4 and TRBJ2-3; possible D gene TRBD2, 6 bases. The V gene's germline CDR1 is SGHNT and CDR2 YYREEE (reference sequence). V dropped 4 bases and J dropped 4 bases, with 16 bases sitting between them. The CDR3 is made up of 15 amino acids. CDR3 in DNA: TGTGCCAGCAGCCCCGGGGGTTGGGAGGCAGATACGCAGTATTTT. Residues: CASSPGGWEADTQYF.

The rearrangement joins TRBV4-2 to TRBJ1-2, with TRBD1 identical over 9 bases. Per germline, CDR1 LGHNA and CDR2 YNFKEQ. The trim removed 3 bases at V and 4 bases at J, leaving 12 bases unmatched. CDR3 length: 17 residues. CDR3 bases: TGTGCCAGCAGCCAGATCCCGGGACAGGGAGGTAGCTATGGCTACACCTTC. Translation gives CASSQIPGQGGSYGYTF.

The J gene is TRBJ1-2, the V gene TRBV27; unclear D gene. In germline, CDR1 is MNHEY, CDR2 SMNVEV (reference sequence). V was pared by 3 bases and J by 9 bases, with 20 bases between. The CDR3 runs to 15 residues. The CDR3 DNA reads TGTGCCAGCAGTTTTTGGGAGGACGGAGCTATGAGCTACACCTTC. Translated: CASSFWEDGAMSYTF.

The rearrangement joins TRBV23-1 to TRBJ1-2; D unclear. TRBV23-1 qualifies as an ORF whose function is uncertain. CDR3 size: 17 residues. The V gene lost 0 bases and the J gene lost 0 bases, with 14 bases spanning the gap. CDR3: CASSQSLGRPPNYGYTF. Written as DNA, the CDR3 is TGCGCCAGCAGTCAATCGCTAGGGCGGCCGCCTAACTATGGCTACACCTTC.

The V and J genes are TRBV4-3 and TRBJ2-1, with no clear D. Germline lookup yields CDR1 LGHNA and CDR2 YSLEER. V dropped 0 bases and J dropped 9 bases, with 6 bases sitting between them. The CDR3 has 12 residues. The chain's CDR3 is CASSQEASEQFF. Here the CDR3 DNA reads TGCGCCAGCAGCCAAGAGGCTTCTGAGCAGTTCTTC.

The chain employs TRBV4-1 and TRBJ2-7, with TRBD2 identical over 12 bases. V shed 2 bases and J 3 bases; nucleotides not matched to a gene: 2. CDR3 length: 15 residues. CDR1 is MGHRA and CDR2 is YSYEKL in the germline V gene. CDR3 DNA: TGCGCCAGCAGCCAACCGGGACTAGCGGGCTACGAGCAGTACTTC. Translation: CASSQPGLAGYEQYF.

The chain employs TRBV7-5 and TRBJ2-7. TRBV7-5 is tagged as a pseudogene. The CDR3 spans 19 residues. CDR3 nucleotide sequence: TGTGTCAGAAGGTCCGAAGAAGGATTTTCCTACCAGAAATCCTACGAGCAGTACTTC. Amino acid sequence: CVRRSEEGFSYQKSYEQYF.

V and J are TRBV4-1 and TRBJ2-7, with 8 bases that match TRBD2. Germline CDR1 is MGHRA and CDR2 is YSYEKL. This CDR3 region has 14 residues. Trimming took 1 base from V and 3 from J; bases not matched to a gene: 2. The CDR3 DNA follows: TGCGCCAGCAGCCAAGTTCTAGCGGGCTACGAGCAGTACTTC. Its translation: CASSQVLAGYEQYF.

The chain joins TRBV6-4 to TRBJ2-7, with D possibly being TRBD2 (6 bases). V was pared by 0 bases and J by 1 base, with 10 bases between. The CDR3 totals 15 residues. Germline V gene lookup returns CDR1 MRHNA and CDR2 SNTAGT. The CDR3 DNA reads as TGTGCCAGCAGTGACTCGGGGGGAAAGTCCTACGAGCAGTACTTC. Amino acid sequence: CASSDSGGKSYEQYF.

The chain carries TRBV15 and TRBJ2-3; 7 nucleotides line up with TRBD2. Germline trimming cut 0 bases from V and 6 bases from J; bases unmatched to any gene: 9. The CDR3 is made up of 16 amino acids. Per the germline V gene, CDR1 is LNHNV and CDR2 is YYDKDF (reference sequence). The CDR3 loop is CATSRDPAGAADTQYF. For the CDR3, the DNA is TGTGCCACCAGCAGAGATCCGGCGGGAGCCGCGGATACGCAGTATTTT.

This rearrangement joins TRBV6-5 to TRBJ2-1; 13 nucleotides align to TRBD2. CDR3 length equals 15 residues. V was clipped by 6 bases and J by 5 bases; unmatched bases: 4. Germline CDR1 reads MNHEY; CDR2 reads SVGAGI. CDR3 protein: CASRVTSGRHNEQFF. As DNA, the CDR3 is TGTGCCAGCAGGGTGACTAGCGGGAGGCACAATGAGCAGTTCTTC.